Each of the 3 T cell receptor beta chains below was sequenced from the same sample in a study of T cells in Graves' hyperthyroidism and ophthalmopathy. TCR beta CDR3 sequences were amplified from RNA transcripts. HTBI primers were employed in a first-round RT-PCR of the TCR CDR3. TCRdb reanalysed the multiplex PCR reads using MiXCR and keeps one entry per CDR3 protein. The sample consists of 700,000 or so distinct CDR3 sequences, roughly 14% of them appearing once. The specimen was blood. Source of these receptors: a woman in her forties or fifties with Graves' ophthalmopathy.

The sample holds many counts of this clonotype. This sequence joins TRBV7-2 and TRBJ2-2; D is ambiguous. The V gene lost 3 bases and the J gene lost 1 base, with 12 bases spanning the gap. The CDR3 consists of 16 residues. Germline V gene sequence: CDR1 SGHTA, CDR2 FQGNSA. The CDR3 coding sequence is TGTGCCAGCAGCTTGAACGCCTGGGGGAACACCGGGGAGCTGTTTTTT. This translates into CASSLNAWGNTGELFF.

This clonotype was observed at least ten times. The chain carries TRBV3-1 and TRBJ1-5, with D uncertain. Germline V gives CDR1 LGHDT, CDR2 YNNKEL (reference sequence). Deletions cut 2 bases from V and 4 bases from J, with 15 bases between. The CDR3 runs to 16 residues. CDR3 sequence: CASSQRVGSLNQPQHF. The DNA for the CDR3 is TGTGCCAGCAGCCAAAGGGTAGGCAGTCTAAATCAGCCCCAGCATTTT.

This clonotype has a handful of counts. V usage is TRBV29-1 and J usage is TRBJ2-1; the match to TRBD2 covers 8 bases. V lost 3 bases and J lost 9; bases outside the gene matches: 10. Germline V gene lookup returns CDR1 SQVTM and CDR2 ANQGSEA. The length of the CDR3 is 14 residues. CDR3 bases: TGCAGCGTTGACTCCGGGAGGGCCCTCGGTGAGCAGTTCTTC. Encoded protein: CSVDSGRALGEQFF.